The next 16 T cell receptor beta chains were all read from a single sample in a study of follicular helper T cells after annual influenza vaccination. The table came from immunoSEQ multiplex PCR; TCRdb's copy has only in-frame clones and leaves some out. The table has some 5,200 clones, 89% seen once. The time point denotes: 2013-2014 season, 7 days after vaccination. The sequenced sample was CXCR5+ CD38- circulating T follicular helper cells from blood, obtained 7 days after influenza vaccination. Stated subset: circulating Tfh, non-naive CD4+CXCR5+PD-1+ (ICOS+CD38+ or ICOS-CD38-). Every receptor here comes from an adult who received the influenza vaccine.

The chain couples TRBV5-7 to TRBJ2-5; 9 bases are shared with TRBD2. TRBV5-7 is known as an ORF, though its function is uncertain. J was trimmed by 1 base and V by 4 bases; bases with no gene match: 17. The CDR3 is made up of 19 amino acids. Here the CDR3 reads CASSPPWLAGSRGQETQYF. For the CDR3, the DNA is TGTGCCAGCAGCCCGCCGTGGCTAGCGGGGTCGAGGGGCCAAGAGACCCAGTACTTC.

This chain connects TRBV5-1 to TRBJ1-4; D perhaps matches TRBD1 (5 bases). The CDR3 runs 16 residues. Trimming removed 0 bases from V and 2 bases from J, with 11 bases in between. Germline CDR1 reads SGHRS; CDR2 reads YFSETQ. DNA for the CDR3: TGCGCCAGCAGCTTGGGGACGGGGGAGACTAATGAAAAACTGTTTTTT. It is translated as CASSLGTGETNEKLFF.

Only one count was recorded for this clone. The CDR3 DNA reads as TGTGCCAGCAGCTCCACAGGGGGAGGAGAGACCCAGTACTTC. It translates to CASSSTGGGETQYF. V usage is TRBV5-4 and J usage is TRBJ2-5; the match to TRBD1 covers 8 bases. V lost 3 bases to trimming and J lost 4 bases; unmatched junction nucleotides: 5. The CDR3 loop spans 14 amino acids. Looked up from germline, CDR1 is SGHNT and CDR2 is YYREEE (reference sequence).

The chain has TRBV5-1 and TRBJ2-3, with 8 bases that match TRBD1. The germline V gene encodes CDR1 SGHRS and CDR2 YFSETQ. The V and J ends lost 6 bases and 2 bases, in that order; junction bases with no gene match: 5. The CDR3 length is 14 residues. The DNA for the CDR3 is TGCGCCAGCACTGGACAGGGATCCACAGATACGCAGTATTTT. This encodes CASTGQGSTDTQYF.

The chain uses TRBV9 and TRBJ1-1; possibly TRBD1 for D (5 bases). The V gene lost 1 base and the J gene lost 2 bases, with 9 bases spanning the gap. This CDR3 contains 14 residues. The germline V gene has CDR1 SGDLS and CDR2 YYNGEE. CDR3: CASSVSGVNTEAFF. The CDR3 nucleotides read TGTGCCAGCAGCGTATCGGGGGTTAACACTGAAGCTTTCTTT.

This sequence joins TRBV7-6 and TRBJ1-3, with D possibly matching TRBD1 (6 bases). Germline CDR1 and CDR2: SGHVS and FNYEAQ. The CDR3 covers 15 residues. V lost 5 bases and J 0 bases, leaving 11 bases between the germline ends. CDR3 bases: TGTGCCAGCAGCCCTCAAGGGGGCTCTGGAAACACCATATATTTT. It is translated as CASSPQGGSGNTIYF.

This sequence joins TRBV9 and TRBJ2-2; maybe TRBD2 (5 bases). V shed 8 bases and J shed 2 bases, with 13 bases lying between them. Looked up from germline, CDR1 is SGDLS and CDR2 is YYNGEE. The CDR3 contains 14 residues. CDR3 residues: CASGSGLNTGELFF. CDR3 coding DNA: TGTGCCAGTGGTTCCGGACTTAACACCGGGGAGCTGTTTTTT.

This rearrangement joins TRBV5-4 to TRBJ2-3, with D possibly being TRBD2 (5 bases). The V and J ends lost 4 bases and 4 bases respectively, with 13 bases between them. The CDR3 length is 14 residues. Germline V gives CDR1 SGHNT, CDR2 YYREEE (reference sequence). The CDR3 protein is CASSPRRGSDTQYF. In DNA form, the CDR3 reads TGTGCCAGCAGCCCCAGGCGAGGGTCAGATACGCAGTATTTT.

The V call is TRBV5-4, the J call TRBJ1-2, with D perhaps TRBD1 (6 bases). CDR1 is SGHNT and CDR2 is YYREEE in the germline V gene (reference sequence). The CDR3 spans 13 residues. Trimming stripped 0 bases from V and 4 bases from J, with 7 bases between. For the CDR3, the DNA is TGTGCCAGCAGCTTGGGGACAGTCTATGGCTACACCTTC. This encodes CASSLGTVYGYTF.

The chain has TRBV6-6 and TRBJ2-7; weak D call: TRBD1 (8 bases). The V gene's germline CDR1 is MNHNY and CDR2 SVGAGI (reference sequence). Trimming took off 5 bases at V and 4 bases at J, with 15 bases between the two ends. This CDR3 region has 14 residues. CDR3 in DNA: TGTGCCAGCAGTCCACAGGGGGGGGTGTACGAGCAGTACTTC. Translation gives CASSPQGGVYEQYF.

The J gene is TRBJ1-1, the V gene TRBV7-9; TRBD1 might be the D (5 bases). This CDR3 is 14 amino acids long. With 3 bases removed from V and 1 base from J, the gap between germline ends came to 9 bases. The V gene's germline CDR1 is SEHNR and CDR2 FQNEAQ (reference sequence). The CDR3 coding sequence is TGTGCCAGCAGCTTCCAGGGTAGGAACACTGAAGCTTTCTTT. It specifies CASSFQGRNTEAFF.

The table lists this clone with a count of one. This chain joins TRBV13 and TRBJ1-1, with D uncertain. Germline CDR1 PRHDT, CDR2 FYEKMQ (reference sequence). The CDR3 is 13 residues long. V was trimmed by 5 bases and J by 4 bases, leaving 11 bases between them. The CDR3 reads CASSPGSGTEAFF. The CDR3 nucleotides are TGTGCCAGCAGCCCGGGATCCGGCACTGAAGCTTTCTTT.

V and J are TRBV4-2 and TRBJ2-1; 10 nucleotides match TRBD2. The V and J ends lost 0 bases and 6 bases, in that order; junction bases with no gene match: 5. This CDR3 spans 16 amino acids. Germline V gene data show CDR1 as LGHNA and CDR2 as YNFKEQ. Written as DNA, the CDR3 is TGTGCCAGCAGCCAAGATGTACTAGCGGGAACCAATGAGCAGTTCTTC. This translates into CASSQDVLAGTNEQFF.

The V and J genes are TRBV5-4 and TRBJ2-5, with TRBD1 identical over 9 bases. With V trimmed by 9 bases and J by 4 bases, 19 bases remained unmatched. The CDR3 spans 17 residues. From germline, CDR1 is SGHNT and CDR2 YYREEE (reference sequence). CDR3 loop: CATARGKGTGMGETQYF. In DNA form, the CDR3 reads TGTGCCACCGCCAGGGGAAAAGGGACAGGGATGGGAGAGACCCAGTACTTC.

The chain joins TRBV11-2 to TRBJ1-2; TRBD1 agrees at 10 bases. Germline V CDR1 and CDR2: SGHAT, FQNNGV. The CDR3 is made up of 15 amino acids. V was pared by 1 base and J by 3 bases, with 2 bases of the junction left unmatched. For the CDR3, the DNA is TGTGCCAGCAGCTTAGGACAGGGGGCGGACTATGGCTACACCTTC. This gives the protein CASSLGQGADYGYTF.

V is TRBV5-6 and J is TRBJ2-1; D is undetermined. The germline CDR1 and CDR2 sequences are SGHDT and YYEEEE. Trimming removed 4 bases at V and 0 bases at J, with 11 bases between. This CDR3 spans 15 amino acids. Here the CDR3 reads CASSVTLSSYNEQFF. CDR3 bases: TGTGCCAGCAGCGTGACTCTTAGCTCCTACAATGAGCAGTTCTTC.